Listed below are T cell receptor beta chains from one sample, sequenced in a study of blood T cell repertoires in COVID-19. TCRdb keeps only in-frame clones here, not all; method: immunoSEQ multiplex PCR. The table has more than 400,000 clones, 80% to 90% seen once. Sequencing was carried out using peripheral blood. Every receptor here comes from a human donor in a cohort sampled during active COVID-19. Both conserved end residues are part of each CDR3. Fields, in order: V gene, CDR3 protein.

TRBV14 | CASSQDLTSGGVTGELFF
TRBV30 | CAWSVRVAGSGPLHF
TRBV4-2 | CASSPGGLSNQPQHF
TRBV28 | CASSFRLTDTQYF
TRBV10-3 | CAISDGMNTEAFF
TRBV7-9 | CASSSRGLAIGETQYF
TRBV7-3 | CASSFNSGANVLTF
TRBV7-7 | CASSLEAAGGEQFF
TRBV5-1 | CASSFGAGGPGEQFF
TRBV9 | CASSERGTGRADTQYF
TRBV18 | CASSPDKGDIQYF
TRBV6-6 | CASRLTSGSSHEQYF
TRBV7-3 | CASSGGTGAYNEQFF
TRBV10-3 | CAISRDSYGYTF
TRBV5-5 | CASSLEADLGNQPQHF
TRBV9 | CASSAGSGTGTYEQYF
TRBV14 | CASSQDPRARRDHEQFF
TRBV11-2 | CASSLDRANEQFF
TRBV9 | CASTTADFYNEQFF
TRBV7-2 | CASTHGSSEAFF
TRBV2 | CASSLTGQNQPQHF
TRBV5-4 | CASSFGGLSTDTQYF
TRBV10-3 | CAISQREPATNEKLFF
TRBV29-1 | CSVRRDSTEAFF
TRBV4-1 | CASSQDRGQSPLHF
TRBV6-5 | CASSDRGLKDGYTF
TRBV5-3 | CARSLREVPNEQFF
TRBV27 | CASRQTGDESNPPTDTQYF
TRBV7-9 | CASSLVGGRANEQFF
TRBV9 | CASSGQGVSGNTIYF
TRBV18 | CASSPRAGTGLNEQFF
TRBV14 | CASSQGQVQETQYF
TRBV15 | CATSRAGYSNQPQHF